The rows below give T cell receptor beta chains drawn from one sample of a study of radiation and T cells in renal cell carcinoma. Produced via immunoSEQ multiplex PCR; TCRdb's table is partial and in-frame only. The sample carries fewer than 20,000 clones, around three fifths recorded once. Sequencing was performed on tumor tissue, taken from a patient whose treatment was nephrectomy without radiotherapy. All receptors derive from a man aged 50 to 59 with renal cell carcinoma. CDR3s include the opening cysteine and the closing phenylalanine or tryptophan. D genes are given only for firm matches. For some rows the clone size is stated as once, few or many, or as a class when expanded; others skip it.

-,TRBV4-3,TRBJ1-1,-,TGCGCCAGCAGCCAGTACGGGGGGGCCACTGAAGCTTTCTTT,CASSQYGGATEAFF
-,TRBV2,TRBJ2-3,-,TGTGCCAGCAGTGTGACGGGGGGCACAGATACGCAGTATTTT,CASSVTGGTDTQYF
-,TRBV7-9,TRBJ2-1,-,TGTGCCAGCAGCTTAGTTCGAGGTGAGCAGTTCTTC,CASSLVRGEQFF
many,TRBV5-4,TRBJ2-3,TRBD2,TGCGCCAGCAGCCCCGCCCGGCCTAGCGGGTATACGCAGTATTTT,CASSPARPSGYTQYF
-,TRBV5-1,TRBJ2-2,-,TGCGCCAGCACCGTAACGAACACCGGGGAGCTGTTTTTT,CASTVTNTGELFF
-,TRBV30,TRBJ1-2,-,TGTGCCTGGAGTCCAAGCGGGCTGAACTATGGCTACACCTTC,CAWSPSGLNYGYTF
few,TRBV19,TRBJ1-6,-,TGTGCCAGTAGGACGGACGGTTCTAATTCACCCCTCCACTTT,CASRTDGSNSPLHF
-,TRBV9,TRBJ1-1,-,TGTGCCAGCAGCGTAGCCTGGGGGGCGGACACTGAAGCTTTCTTT,CASSVAWGADTEAFF
-,TRBV7-6,TRBJ2-5,-,TGTGCCAGCAGCTTAGCAGTACTAGAGGAGACCCAGTACTTC,CASSLAVLEETQYF
-,TRBV6-5,TRBJ1-4,-,TGTGCCAGCAGAGTTATAGCAACTAATGAAAAACTGTTTTTT,CASRVIATNEKLFF
-,TRBV7-3,TRBJ1-6,-,TGTGCCAGCAGCTTATGTTGGCTTTATCCGAGCTCCTATAATTCACCCCTCCACTTT,CASSLCWLYPSSYNSPLHF
-,TRBV11-3,TRBJ2-2,-,TGTGCCAGCAGCCCAGATGGAGGGGCCGGGGAGCTGTTTTTT,CASSPDGGAGELFF
-,TRBV11-2,TRBJ1-1,-,TGTGCCAGCAGCTTTCCGGGAGCTAACACTGAAGCTTTCTTT,CASSFPGANTEAFF
many,TRBV5-6,TRBJ2-7,-,TGTGCCAGCAGGAACGGCCTGGACGAGCAGTACTTC,CASRNGLDEQYF
-,TRBV9,TRBJ2-1,TRBD2,TGTGCCTCCTCCAGAAGCGGGACCGGCTCGGCGGAGCAGTTCTTC,CASSRSGTGSAEQFF
few,TRBV18,TRBJ2-7,TRBD1,TGTGCCAGCTCATCGGGACAGTTCTACGAGCAGTACTTC,CASSSGQFYEQYF
-,TRBV18,TRBJ2-6,-,TGTGCCAGCTCTCCTGGGGCCAACGTCCTGACTTTC,CASSPGANVLTF
few,TRBV4-2,TRBJ2-1,TRBD2,TGTGCCAGCAGCCCCGGACTAGCGGGCTCCTACAATGAGCAGTTCTTC,CASSPGLAGSYNEQFF
medium-sized,TRBV19,TRBJ2-1,-,TGTGCCAGTAGTATGGCCTTGTACAATGAGCAGTTCTTC,CASSMALYNEQFF
-,TRBV2,TRBJ2-6,-,TGTGCCGGGCAGGGAAATAGGGCCAACGTCCTGACTTTC,CAGQGNRANVLTF
-,TRBV6-1,TRBJ1-3,-,TGTGCCAGCAGTGAAGGAGGTTCGTATAGAAACACCATATATTTT,CASSEGGSYRNTIYF
-,TRBV28,TRBJ2-4,-,TGTGCCAGCAGTTTAGGCAGGTGGAGGAACATTCAGTACTTC,CASSLGRWRNIQYF
-,TRBV10-3,TRBJ2-3,-,TGTGCCATCAGGGACTTTACCACAGATACGCAGTATTTT,CAIRDFTTDTQYF
-,TRBV5-1,TRBJ1-4,-,TGCGCCAGCAGGGAAGTTTCAAATGAAAAACTGTTTTTT,CASREVSNEKLFF
-,TRBV18,TRBJ1-1,-,TGTGCCAGCTCACCAGGGCGCCCGGGGGCAAACACTGAAGCTTTCTTT,CASSPGRPGANTEAFF
medium-sized,TRBV19,TRBJ1-5,-,TGTGCCAGTAGACCTTGGGCGTCCAATCAGCCCCAGCATTTT,CASRPWASNQPQHF
-,TRBV5-5,TRBJ1-4,-,TGTGCCAGCAGCTTGGGCGGGCAGGGAGCCGAAAAACTGTTTTTT,CASSLGGQGAEKLFF
many,TRBV2,TRBJ1-2,TRBD1,TGTGCCAGCAGTGCGACAGGGGACTATGGCTACACCTTC,CASSATGDYGYTF